The clone carrying this TCR beta chain has at least ten counts. Its target is not known. Amplification yielded TCR beta CDR3 regions, with RNA transcripts as the source. First-round RT-PCR targeting the TCR CDR3 was performed with the HTBI primer set. MiXCR, run by TCRdb on the multiplex PCR reads, gives a single entry per CDR3 protein. The table lists 450,000 to 650,000 distinct CDR3 sequences, 20% to 25% of them singletons, with more than 20% in the top ten. CDR3 length: 13 amino acids. Trimming took 6 bases from V and 7 from J; bases not matched to a gene: 6. CDR1 and CDR2 (germline): MNHNS, SASEGT. The data belong to a study of T cells in Graves' hyperthyroidism and ophthalmopathy. About the research overall: Peripheral blood was obtained at initial diagnosis, preceding any treatment.

The study's findings and limits: Most clonotypes expanded in thyroid above 0.001 were likewise present in blood. Ophthalmopathy was model-predicted a median roughly six months pre-onset.

Stable Graves' hyperthyroidism denoted no ophthalmopathy progression over 18 months. The sequencing input was blood. This receptor was obtained from a man younger than 30 with Graves' hyperthyroidism. This chain uses TRBV6-1 with TRBJ1-1; 9 bases are shared with TRBD1. CDR3 sequence (DNA): TGTGCCAGCAGGTCCACAGGGGGCGGTGAAGCTTTCTTT. Translating gives CASRSTGGGEAFF.